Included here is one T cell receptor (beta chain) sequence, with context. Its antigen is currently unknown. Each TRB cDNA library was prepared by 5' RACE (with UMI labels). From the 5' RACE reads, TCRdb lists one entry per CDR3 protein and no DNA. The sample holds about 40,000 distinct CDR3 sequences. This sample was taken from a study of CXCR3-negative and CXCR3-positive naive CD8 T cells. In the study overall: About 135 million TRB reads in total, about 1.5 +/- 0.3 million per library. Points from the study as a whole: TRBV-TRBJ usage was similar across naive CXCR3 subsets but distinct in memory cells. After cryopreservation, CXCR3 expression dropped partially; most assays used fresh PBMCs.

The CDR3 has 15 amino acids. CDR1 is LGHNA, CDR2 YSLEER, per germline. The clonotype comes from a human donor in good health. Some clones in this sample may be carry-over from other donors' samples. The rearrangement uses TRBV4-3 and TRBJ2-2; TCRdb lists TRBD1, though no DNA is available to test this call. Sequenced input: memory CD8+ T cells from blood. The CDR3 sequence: CASSQASGDPGELFF.